This T cell receptor (beta chain) is from a study of CD8 T cells in Susac syndrome. Random-hexamer reverse transcription was applied to about 0.5 to 1 ug RNA. The authors amplified TCR beta CDR3 across 54 Vbeta and 13 Jbeta using immunoSEQ multiplex PCR. TCRdb processed the immunoSEQ multiplex PCR reads anew with MiXCR; each CDR3 protein has one entry. This table has some 95,000 distinct CDR3 sequences, roughly 91% appearing once. Germline loops: CDR1 SGHDN, CDR2 FVKESK. The CDR3 is 14 amino acids. The ends were cut back, 1 base at V and 3 bases at J, with 10 bases in the middle. Negative isolation yielded CD4+ and CD8+ T cells, and FACS enriched TEMRA cells.

The genes are TRBV14 and TRBJ2-7; no reliable D call. The sequenced sample consisted of CD8+ T cells from PBMCs. This clonotype originated in a human donor in good health. The DNA of the CDR3 is TGTGCCAGCAGCCAAGCTCTGGGAATCTACGAGCAGTACTTC. This codes for CASSQALGIYEQYF.